The 28 T cell receptor beta chains reported below all come from one sample, sequenced in a study of blood T cell repertoires in COVID-19. Some clones are missing from TCRdb's copy, which holds only in-frame ones; the method was immunoSEQ multiplex PCR. Of under 300,000 clones listed, 80% to 95% are singletons. Sequenced input: PBMCs or T cells enriched from blood (not recorded which). These TCRs come from a woman aged 18-29 years who had recovered from COVID-19.

The chain combines TRBV4-1 with TRBJ1-2; D is undetermined. V gave up 6 bases and J gave up 0 bases, with 14 bases separating them. The CDR3 spans 15 residues. Germline V CDR1 and CDR2: MGHRA, YSYEKL. CDR3 amino acids: CASRSVSGANYGYTF. CDR3 nucleotide sequence: TGCGCCAGCAGATCTGTAAGCGGGGCTAACTATGGCTACACCTTC.

The CDR3 sequence is CATSRGSLGGVTDTQYF. The CDR3 DNA is TGTGCCACCAGCAGAGGGTCATTGGGCGGGGTCACAGATACGCAGTATTTT. The J gene is TRBJ2-3, the V gene TRBV15; D may be TRBD2 (6 bases). The V end was cut by 1 base, the J end by 2 bases, with 16 bases between. CDR3 length: 17 amino acids. CDR1 is LNHNV, CDR2 YYDKDF, per germline (reference sequence).

V and J are TRBV24-1 and TRBJ2-2; 8 nucleotides agree with TRBD2. Germline V lookup: CDR1 KGHDR, CDR2 SFDVKD. The CDR3 consists of 13 residues. J gave up 7 bases and V 5 bases, and 2 bases lay outside the gene matches. The CDR3 region is CATSGSGNGELFF. CDR3 coding DNA: TGTGCCACCAGTGGTAGCGGGAACGGGGAGCTGTTTTTT.

The chain joins TRBV18 to TRBJ1-5, with a weak D call TRBD1 (5 bases). The V gene's germline CDR1 is KGHSH and CDR2 LQKENI. Trimming removed 3 bases at V and 6 bases at J, with 12 bases between. This CDR3 is 14 amino acids long. CDR3 in DNA: TGTGCCAGCTCACCGCAACCCGGGGGTCAGCCCCAGCATTTT. It encodes CASSPQPGGQPQHF.

The sample holds one count of this clone. The gene calls are TRBV7-2 and TRBJ2-2, with a tentative D call TRBD2 (5 bases). CDR3 size: 14 residues. Germline V gene sequence: CDR1 SGHTA, CDR2 FQGNSA. Trimming took 6 bases from V and 5 from J, leaving 13 bases between them. The CDR3 spells CASSPLVPTGELFF. The CDR3 DNA reads TGTGCCAGCAGTCCACTAGTCCCGACCGGGGAGCTGTTTTTT.

This clone has just one count. The chain recombines TRBV4-1 with TRBJ2-5; the D gene is possibly TRBD2 (6 bases). Germline V gives CDR1 MGHRA, CDR2 YSYEKL. The germline V and J ends were trimmed by 4 bases and 2 bases, with 14 bases remaining between them. The CDR3 has 15 amino acids. The CDR3 nucleotides are TGCGCCAGCAGCCCAGCTATAGGACTACAAGAGACCCAGTACTTC. Translation gives CASSPAIGLQETQYF.

The genes are TRBV28 and TRBJ1-2, with D unclear. The germline CDR1 and CDR2 sequences are MDHEN and SYDVKM. V lost 1 base, J lost 2 bases, and 11 bases lay in between. This CDR3 contains 15 residues. The CDR3 coding sequence is TGTGCCAGCAGTTTATACGGGGAATCGAACTATGGCTACACCTTC. Residues: CASSLYGESNYGYTF.

The chain combines TRBV19 with TRBJ1-4; D may be TRBD1 (6 bases). V was trimmed by 4 bases and J by 7 bases, leaving 16 bases between them. The CDR3 length is 15 residues. CDR1 LNHDA and CDR2 SQIVND come from the germline V gene (reference sequence). The CDR3, as DNA: TGTGCCAGTAGTACCCTTACAGGGAACGCTGAAAAACTGTTTTTT. It is translated as CASSTLTGNAEKLFF.

This chain joins TRBV4-1 and TRBJ2-5; TRBD2 matches 8 bases. Germline loops: CDR1 MGHRA, CDR2 YSYEKL. This CDR3 spans 16 amino acids. Trimming cost V 0 bases and J 6 bases; bases outside gene matches: 9. The CDR3 coding sequence is TGCGCCAGCAGCCAAGATGTCGCTGCTAGCGGGCAGACCCAGTACTTC. Its translation is CASSQDVAASGQTQYF.

The chain uses TRBV5-5 and TRBJ2-1, with a weak D call TRBD1 (6 bases). Germline V CDR1 and CDR2: SGHKS, YYEKEE (reference sequence). The CDR3 is 14 amino acids. V shed 4 bases and J shed 7 bases, with 15 bases lying between them. The CDR3 is CASSPLGRGNEQFF. CDR3 DNA: TGTGCCAGCAGCCCGCTGGGAAGGGGGAATGAGCAGTTCTTC.

CDR3 in amino acids: CAISESKTGEGYTF. CDR3 nucleotides: TGTGCCATCAGTGAGTCAAAAACAGGGGAGGGCTACACCTTC. The chain uses TRBV10-3 and TRBJ1-2, with 7 positions matching TRBD1. Looked up from germline, CDR1 is ENHRY and CDR2 is SYGVKD. The CDR3 totals 14 residues. V shed 0 bases and J 8 bases; nucleotides not matched to a gene: 6.

The J gene is TRBJ2-7, the V gene TRBV5-1, with TRBD1 matching 7 bases. This CDR3 has 15 amino acids. The V and J ends lost 3 bases and 3 bases, in that order; junction bases with no gene match: 9. Germline assignment: CDR1 SGHRS and CDR2 YFSETQ. Here the CDR3 reads CASSSVRGLSYEQYF. As DNA, the CDR3 is TGCGCCAGCAGCTCCGTCAGGGGGTTAAGCTACGAGCAGTACTTC.

The J gene is TRBJ1-2, the V gene TRBV28; D unresolved. Germline assignment: CDR1 MDHEN and CDR2 SYDVKM. CDR3 size: 16 residues. V shed 5 bases and J shed 0 bases, with 16 bases lying between them. CDR3 DNA: TGTGCCAGCAGTCCCCCCAATTTGGCCACTAACTATGGCTACACCTTC. Encoded protein: CASSPPNLATNYGYTF.

The chain is built from TRBV9 and TRBJ1-6; unclear D gene. This CDR3 has 16 residues. In germline, CDR1 is SGDLS, CDR2 YYNGEE. The V gene lost 0 bases and the J gene lost 9 bases, with 16 bases spanning the gap. The CDR3 loop reads CASSVDRYGERSPLHF. The CDR3 bases are TGTGCCAGCAGCGTAGATAGGTACGGGGAGCGTTCACCCCTCCACTTT.

The V and J genes are TRBV2 and TRBJ1-4; 10 nucleotides align to TRBD1. Germline V gives CDR1 SNHLY, CDR2 FYNNEI. This CDR3 is built from 15 residues. V was clipped by 6 bases and J by 8 bases; unmatched bases: 9. CDR3 protein: CASRGTGVSTEKLFF. CDR3 nucleotide sequence: TGTGCCAGCAGGGGGACAGGGGTTTCGACCGAAAAACTGTTTTTT. The variable domain in full, completed from reference TRBV2 and TRBJ1-4, reads EPEVTQTPSHQVTQMGQEVILRCVPISNHLYFYWYRQILGQKVEFLVSFYNNEISEKSEIFDDQFSVERPDGSNFTLKIRSTKLEDSAMYFCASRGTGVSTEKLFFGSGTQLSVL.

This chain uses TRBV18 with TRBJ1-1; D not certain. Germline CDR1 and CDR2: KGHSH and LQKENI. Trimming took off 0 bases at V and 1 base at J, with 6 bases between the two ends. The CDR3 sequence is 14 residues long. This CDR3 reads CASSPPSGNTEAFF. CDR3 coding DNA: TGTGCCAGCTCACCACCCTCAGGGAACACTGAAGCTTTCTTT.

The chain uses TRBV6-2 or TRBV6-3 and TRBJ2-5; 8 nucleotides line up with TRBD2. The germline V gene has CDR1 MNHEY and CDR2 SVGEGT. The ends lost 5 bases at V and 3 bases at J; junction bases unmatched: 2. The CDR3 sequence is 13 residues long. The CDR3 nucleotides are TGTGCCAGCAGTGATAGCGGGGAAGAGACCCAGTACTTC. Protein: CASSDSGEETQYF.

The chain joins TRBV6-5 to TRBJ1-1, with D perhaps TRBD1 (6 bases). Between the trimmed V and J ends, which lost 2 bases and 7 bases, there was a span of 11 bases. The length of the CDR3 is 13 residues. Germline CDR1 reads MNHEY; CDR2 reads SVGAGI. CDR3 nucleotide sequence: TGTGCCAGCAGTTACGGGCCCAGGGGTGAAGCTTTCTTT. Protein sequence: CASSYGPRGEAFF.

This chain connects TRBV6-5 to TRBJ2-7; 11 bases line up with TRBD1. The trim removed 4 bases at V and 4 bases at J, leaving 9 bases unmatched. The germline V gene encodes CDR1 MNHEY and CDR2 SVGAGI. This CDR3 contains 16 residues. CDR3: CASSFRTGGKTYEQYF. As DNA, the CDR3 is TGTGCCAGCAGTTTTAGGACAGGGGGCAAAACTTACGAGCAGTACTTC.

The gene calls are TRBV5-4 and TRBJ1-4, with D possibly being TRBD1 (5 bases). The CDR3 consists of 14 residues. Germline V CDR1 and CDR2: SGHNT, YYREEE (reference sequence). Deletions cut 4 bases from V and 4 bases from J, with 11 bases between. The CDR3 region is CASSRNRNNEKLFF. Here the CDR3 DNA reads TGTGCCAGCAGCCGCAACAGGAATAATGAAAAACTGTTTTTT.

The chain has TRBV28 and TRBJ1-1; a weak D match, TRBD1 (6 bases). This CDR3 contains 15 residues. V lost 2 bases and J lost 4, with 14 bases in between. In germline, CDR1 is MDHEN, CDR2 SYDVKM. This CDR3 reads CASSLSRGGATEAFF. The CDR3 DNA reads as TGTGCCAGCAGTTTAAGCCGCGGGGGGGCCACTGAAGCTTTCTTT.

The CDR3 is CASSVRAGGADTQYF. CDR3 nucleotide sequence: TGTGCCAGCAGCGTAAGGGCGGGTGGGGCAGATACGCAGTATTTT. The chain employs TRBV9 and TRBJ2-3; the D gene is possibly TRBD2 (5 bases). CDR3 length equals 15 residues. The V gene's germline CDR1 is SGDLS and CDR2 YYNGEE. V was cut by 1 base and J by 4 bases, with 13 bases left in between.

The chain has TRBV11-2 and TRBJ1-2, with a tentative D call TRBD1 (6 bases). From germline, CDR1 is SGHAT and CDR2 FQNNGV. This CDR3 comprises 13 residues. Trimming cost V 5 bases and J 4 bases, with 11 bases left between them. Here the CDR3 reads CASSPTGIYGYTF. The CDR3 nucleotides read TGTGCCAGCAGCCCCACAGGGATCTATGGCTACACCTTC.

The gene calls are TRBV9 and TRBJ1-2; TRBD1 aligns across 7 bases. V shed 0 bases and J 5 bases; nucleotides not matched to a gene: 7. This CDR3 is 15 amino acids long. Germline values: CDR1 SGDLS, CDR2 YYNGEE. CDR3 sequence (DNA): TGTGCCAGCAGCGTAGGTCAGGGGGAAACTTATGGCTACACCTTC. Amino acid sequence: CASSVGQGETYGYTF.

The V gene is TRBV28, the J gene TRBJ1-4; no reliable D call. The CDR3 sequence is 14 residues long. Germline values: CDR1 MDHEN, CDR2 SYDVKM. V gave up 7 bases and J gave up 10 bases, with 19 bases separating them. The CDR3 sequence is CASIPRGPGGKLFF. CDR3 bases: TGTGCCAGCATCCCCCGCGGGCCTGGAGGAAAACTGTTTTTT.

The J gene is TRBJ2-3, the V gene TRBV2, with 7 bases matching TRBD1. V was clipped by 6 bases and J by 1 base; unmatched bases: 10. The V gene's germline CDR1 is SNHLY and CDR2 FYNNEI. The CDR3 is 16 residues long. In DNA, the CDR3 is TGTGCCAGCAGCTACGACAGGGCCAGGGGCACAGATACGCAGTATTTT. As protein: CASSYDRARGTDTQYF.

The V gene is TRBV7-8, the J gene TRBJ1-6, with TRBD1 as a possible D gene (5 bases). Between the trimmed V and J ends, which lost 2 bases and 7 bases, there was a span of 9 bases. Germline CDR1 and CDR2: SGHVS and FQNEAQ. This CDR3 comprises 14 residues. The CDR3 here is CASSLQGVNSPLHF. CDR3 bases: TGTGCCAGCAGCTTACAGGGCGTCAATTCACCCCTCCACTTT.

The chain uses TRBV28 and TRBJ1-4; 9 bases are shared with TRBD1. The germline CDR1 and CDR2 sequences are MDHEN and SYDVKM. The CDR3 contains 17 residues. The ends lost 6 bases at V and 8 bases at J; junction bases unmatched: 16. CDR3 in amino acids: CASSSKTGGVREEKLFF. CDR3 in DNA: TGTGCCAGCAGCAGTAAGACAGGGGGAGTAAGAGAAGAAAAACTGTTTTTT.